This T cell receptor beta chain was found in a study of technical replicates of blood from four donors. V trimming: 7 bases; J trimming: 3 bases; junction bases outside the gene matches: 7. Germline CDR1 is MNHEY and CDR2 is SVGAGI. The CDR3 spans 14 residues. Sequenced by immunoSEQ multiplex PCR; TCRdb stores in-frame clones only, minus some. Here the sample spans some 68,000 clones, just under 95% being singletons. Sequenced: T cells isolated from PBMCs. This chain uses TRBV6-5 with TRBJ2-3; 7 nucleotides match TRBD2. The receptor was isolated from a human donor in good health. As DNA, the CDR3 is TGTGCCAGCACCGGACTAGGCTATACAGATACGCAGTATTTT. This gives the protein CASTGLGYTDTQYF.